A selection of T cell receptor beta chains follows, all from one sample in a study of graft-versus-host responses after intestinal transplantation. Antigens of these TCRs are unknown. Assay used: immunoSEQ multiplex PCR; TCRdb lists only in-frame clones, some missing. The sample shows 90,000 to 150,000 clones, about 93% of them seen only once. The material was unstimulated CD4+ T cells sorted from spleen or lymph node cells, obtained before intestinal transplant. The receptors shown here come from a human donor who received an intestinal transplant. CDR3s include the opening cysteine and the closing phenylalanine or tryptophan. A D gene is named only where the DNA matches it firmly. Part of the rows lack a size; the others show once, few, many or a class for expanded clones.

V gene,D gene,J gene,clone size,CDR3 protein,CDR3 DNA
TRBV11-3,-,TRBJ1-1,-,CASSLTAGDTEAFF,TGTGCCAGCAGCTTAACCGCGGGGGACACTGAAGCTTTCTTT
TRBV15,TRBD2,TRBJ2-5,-,CATSRTSGSFRETQYF,TGTGCCACCAGCCGGACTAGCGGGAGTTTTAGGGAGACCCAGTACTTC
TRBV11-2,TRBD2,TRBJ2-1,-,CASSSGLAGDNEQFF,TGTGCCAGCAGCTCCGGACTAGCGGGAGACAATGAGCAGTTCTTC
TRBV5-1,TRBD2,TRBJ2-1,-,CASSSGTSGIVNEQFF,TGCGCCAGCAGCTCCGGGACTAGCGGGATAGTCAATGAGCAGTTCTTC
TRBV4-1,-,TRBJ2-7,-,CASSQDQEQQYF,TGCGCCAGCAGCCAAGATCAAGAACAACAGTACTTC
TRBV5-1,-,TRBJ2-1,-,CASSLGVTDNEQFF,TGCGCCAGCAGCTTAGGGGTCACCGACAATGAGCAGTTCTTC
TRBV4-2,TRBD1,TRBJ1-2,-,CASSQGRGQGIANYGYTF,TGTGCCAGCAGCCAAGGGAGGGGACAGGGGATAGCTAACTATGGCTACACCTTC
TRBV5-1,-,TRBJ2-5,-,CASSLAGQDHLRETQYF,TGCGCCAGCAGCTTGGCCGGGCAGGATCACCTAAGGGAGACCCAGTACTTC
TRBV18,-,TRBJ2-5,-,CASSPPGQETQYF,TGTGCCAGCTCACCACCGGGCCAAGAGACCCAGTACTTC
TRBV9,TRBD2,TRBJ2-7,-,CASSVSLAVEKQYF,TGTGCCAGCAGCGTTTCGCTAGCGGTTGAAAAGCAGTACTTC
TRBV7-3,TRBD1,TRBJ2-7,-,CASSRDRDYEQYF,TGTGCCAGCAGCCGGGACAGGGACTACGAGCAGTACTTC
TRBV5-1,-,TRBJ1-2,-,CASSLAYSNYGYTF,TGCGCCAGCAGCTTGGCCTACAGTAACTATGGCTACACCTTC
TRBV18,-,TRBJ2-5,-,CASSPPAVGTQYF,TGTGCCAGCTCACCACCCGCGGTTGGGACCCAGTACTTC
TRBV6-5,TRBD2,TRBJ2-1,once,CASSYYLAATNNEQFF,TGTGCCAGCAGTTACTACCTAGCGGCGACCAACAATGAGCAGTTCTTC
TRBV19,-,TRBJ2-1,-,CASRGLSSYNEQFF,TGTGCCAGTAGGGGTTTGAGCTCCTACAATGAGCAGTTCTTC
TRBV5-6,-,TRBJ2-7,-,CASSSGQLITQQYF,TGTGCCAGCAGCTCTGGACAGCTAATTACGCAGCAGTACTTC
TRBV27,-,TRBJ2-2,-,CASSWNTGELFF,TGTGCCAGCAGCTGGAACACCGGGGAGCTGTTTTTT
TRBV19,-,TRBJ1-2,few,CASSQGLKASYTF,TGTGCCAGTTCTCAGGGGCTTAAGGCGAGCTACACCTTC
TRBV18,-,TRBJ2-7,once,CASSSKEGHLSREYF,TGTGCCAGCTCATCCAAAGAGGGACATCTCTCACGGGAGTACTTC
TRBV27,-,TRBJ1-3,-,CASSLQGFSGNTIYF,TGTGCCAGCAGTCTTCAGGGGTTTTCTGGAAACACCATATATTTT
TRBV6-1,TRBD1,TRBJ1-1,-,CASSTGGMTEAFF,TGTGCCAGTTCGACAGGGGGAATGACTGAAGCTTTCTTT
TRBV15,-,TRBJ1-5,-,CATSRAGGDQPQHF,TGTGCCACCAGCAGAGCCGGAGGAGATCAGCCCCAGCATTTT
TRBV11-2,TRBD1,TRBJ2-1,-,CASSFPQGADNEQFF,TGTGCCAGCAGCTTTCCACAGGGGGCGGACAATGAGCAGTTCTTC
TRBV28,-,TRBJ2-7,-,CASSLTDPTYEQYF,TGTGCCAGCAGTTTAACGGACCCAACCTACGAGCAGTACTTC
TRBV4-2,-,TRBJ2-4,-,CASSQVGDWVKNIQYF,TGTGCCAGCAGCCAAGTTGGCGATTGGGTCAAAAACATTCAGTACTTC
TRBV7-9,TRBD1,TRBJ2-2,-,CASSFGQGATGELFF,TGTGCCAGCAGCTTTGGACAGGGCGCCACCGGGGAGCTGTTTTTT
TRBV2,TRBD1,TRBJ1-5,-,CASSGQGIGNQPQHF,TGTGCCAGCAGTGGACAGGGGATAGGCAATCAGCCCCAGCATTTT
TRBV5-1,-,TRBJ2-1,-,CASSLTPPAKQFF,TGCGCCAGCAGCCTGACCCCTCCCGCCAAGCAGTTCTTC
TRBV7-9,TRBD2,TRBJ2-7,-,CASSLTTSGSYEQYF,TGTGCCAGCAGCTTGACGACTAGCGGGAGCTACGAGCAGTACTTC
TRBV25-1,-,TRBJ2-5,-,CASSEPGKETQYF,TGTGCCAGCAGTGAACCGGGGAAAGAGACCCAGTACTTC
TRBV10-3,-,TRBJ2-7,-,CAISDRSEQYF,TGTGCCATCAGTGACCGGTCCGAGCAGTACTTC
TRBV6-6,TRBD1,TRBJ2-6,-,CASSPTGLGANVLTF,TGTGCCAGCAGCCCGACAGGGTTAGGGGCCAACGTCCTGACTTTC
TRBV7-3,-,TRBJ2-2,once,CASSPRPADTGELFF,TGTGCCAGCAGCCCCCGGCCGGCCGACACCGGGGAGCTGTTTTTT